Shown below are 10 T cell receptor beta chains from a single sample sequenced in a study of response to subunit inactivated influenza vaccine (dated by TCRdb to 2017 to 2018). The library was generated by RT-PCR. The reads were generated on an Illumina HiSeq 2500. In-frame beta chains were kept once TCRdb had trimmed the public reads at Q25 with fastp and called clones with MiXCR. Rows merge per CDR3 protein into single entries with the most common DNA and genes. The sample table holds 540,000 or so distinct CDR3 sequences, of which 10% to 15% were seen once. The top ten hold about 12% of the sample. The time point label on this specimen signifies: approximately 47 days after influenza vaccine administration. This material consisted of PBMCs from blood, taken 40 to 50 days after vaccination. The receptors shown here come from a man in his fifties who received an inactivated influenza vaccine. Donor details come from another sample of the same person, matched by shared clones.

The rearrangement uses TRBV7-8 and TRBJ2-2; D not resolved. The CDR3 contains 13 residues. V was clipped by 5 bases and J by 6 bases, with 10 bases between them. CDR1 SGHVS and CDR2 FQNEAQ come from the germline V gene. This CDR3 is CASSPHQPGELFF. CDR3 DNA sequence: TGTGCCAGCAGCCCCCACCAACCCGGGGAGCTGTTTTTT.

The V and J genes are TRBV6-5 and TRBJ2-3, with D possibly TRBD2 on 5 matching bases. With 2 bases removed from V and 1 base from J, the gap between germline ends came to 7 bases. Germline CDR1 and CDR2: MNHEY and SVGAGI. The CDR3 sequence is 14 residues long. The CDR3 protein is CASSYGLGTDTQYF. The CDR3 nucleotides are TGTGCCAGCAGTTACGGACTTGGCACAGATACGCAGTATTTT.

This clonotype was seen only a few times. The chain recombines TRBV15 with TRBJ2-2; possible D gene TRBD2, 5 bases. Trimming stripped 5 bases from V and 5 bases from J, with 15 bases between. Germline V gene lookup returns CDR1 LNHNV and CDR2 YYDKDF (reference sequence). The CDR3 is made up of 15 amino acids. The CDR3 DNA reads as TGTGCCACCAGCCTAGGACTTCGGGGTACCGGGGAGCTGTTTTTT. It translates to CATSLGLRGTGELFF.

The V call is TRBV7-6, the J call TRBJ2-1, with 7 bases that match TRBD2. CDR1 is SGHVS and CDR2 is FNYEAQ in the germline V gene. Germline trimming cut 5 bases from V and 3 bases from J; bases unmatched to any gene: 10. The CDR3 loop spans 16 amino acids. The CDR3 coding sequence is TGTGCCAGCAGCCCCCGTGGGAGCGGGGACTACAATGAGCAGTTCTTC. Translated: CASSPRGSGDYNEQFF.

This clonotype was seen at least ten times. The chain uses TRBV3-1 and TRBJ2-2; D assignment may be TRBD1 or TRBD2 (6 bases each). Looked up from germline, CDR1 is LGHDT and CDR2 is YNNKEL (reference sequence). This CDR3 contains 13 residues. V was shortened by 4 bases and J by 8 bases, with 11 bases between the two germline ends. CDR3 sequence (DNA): TGTGCCAGCAGCCCCCGGGGGCCGGGGGAGCTGTTTTTT. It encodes CASSPRGPGELFF.

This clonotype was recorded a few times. The CDR3 spells CASSEDGGANYEQYF. The CDR3 DNA reads TGTGCCAGCAGTGAAGACGGGGGAGCGAACTACGAGCAGTACTTC. The V and J genes are TRBV25-1 and TRBJ2-7; D is possibly TRBD2 (6 bases). There are 15 residues in the CDR3. V was cut by 2 bases and J by 3 bases, with 14 bases left in between. Germline V gives CDR1 MGHDK, CDR2 SYGVNS.

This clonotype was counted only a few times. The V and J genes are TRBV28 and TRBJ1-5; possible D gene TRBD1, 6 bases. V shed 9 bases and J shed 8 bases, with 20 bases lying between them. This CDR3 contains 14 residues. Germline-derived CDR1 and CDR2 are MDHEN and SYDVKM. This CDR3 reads CASRRGGPLEPQHF. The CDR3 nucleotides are TGTGCCAGTCGACGCGGGGGGCCGTTGGAGCCCCAGCATTTT.

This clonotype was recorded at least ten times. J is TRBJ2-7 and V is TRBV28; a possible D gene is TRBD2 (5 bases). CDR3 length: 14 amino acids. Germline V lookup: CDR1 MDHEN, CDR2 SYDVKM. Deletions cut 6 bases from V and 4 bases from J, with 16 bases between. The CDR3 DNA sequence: TGTGCCAGCAGAACCCCGGGAAGGCCTTACGAGCAGTACTTC. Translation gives CASRTPGRPYEQYF.

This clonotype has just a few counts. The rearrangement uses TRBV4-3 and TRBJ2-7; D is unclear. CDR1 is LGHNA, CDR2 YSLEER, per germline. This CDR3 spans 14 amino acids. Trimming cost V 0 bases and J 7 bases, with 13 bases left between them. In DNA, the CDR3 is TGCGCCAGCAGCCAAGATGGCCGGGCGGAAGAGCAGTACTTC. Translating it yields CASSQDGRAEEQYF.

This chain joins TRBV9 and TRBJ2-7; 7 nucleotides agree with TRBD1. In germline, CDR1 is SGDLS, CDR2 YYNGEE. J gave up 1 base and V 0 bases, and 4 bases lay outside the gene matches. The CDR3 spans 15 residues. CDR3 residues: CASSVGWTGSYEQYF. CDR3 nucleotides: TGTGCCAGCAGCGTAGGGTGGACAGGTTCCTACGAGCAGTACTTC.